This TCR beta chain was identified in a study of cytomegalovirus exposure and HLA in healthy donors. Germline CDR1 is WNHNN and CDR2 is SYGVQD (reference sequence). CDR3 size: 15 residues. V was cut by 2 bases and J by 2 bases, with 13 bases left in between. The PCR contained 60 Vbeta and 13 Jbeta primers. Method: immunoSEQ multiplex PCR; TCRdb's copy keeps in-frame clones and lacks some. The table records over 150,000 clones, roughly three quarters of them present only once. The clonotype originates from a man younger than 35 in good health and CMV-seropositive. What was sequenced was PBMCs. The chain couples TRBV10-1 to TRBJ2-7; D not resolved. The CDR3 region is CASSEGNQGAYEQYF. The DNA of the CDR3 is TGCGCCAGCAGTGAGGGCAACCAAGGAGCCTACGAGCAGTACTTC.